The sample holds a few counts of the clone carrying this TCR beta chain. Its specificity is unknown. The data originate from a study of T-cell memory formation after mild COVID-19. Across the study: Largely, the TCR clusters proved donor specific.

Via MiXCR, TCRdb re-called the 5' RACE reads, giving one row per CDR3 protein. The profile covers about 180,000 distinct CDR3 sequences, with roughly 16% appearing a single time and under 2.5% taken by the ten largest. Findings and limits, study-wide: Pre-infection memory showed some responding clones, and this suggested that cross-reactive memory joined. CD4+ bias marked clones expanding day 15 to 37, unlike balanced contracting clones. Largely, contracting CD4+ clones fell within CM and EM, and contracting CD8+ clones within EMRA.

The sample was PBMCs or a T cell subset sorted from them (not recorded which). This receptor was taken from an adult woman who had mild COVID-19 (a few samples of this study predate the infection). Cell type and time point are not known.

The CDR3 here is CASRLQAEGNIQYF. The CDR3, as DNA: TGCGCCAGCAGGCTTCAGGCGGAAGGAAACATTCAGTACTTC. The genes are TRBV5-1 and TRBJ2-4; D gene uncertain. V was trimmed by 5 bases and J by 6 bases, leaving 15 bases between them. This CDR3 is 14 amino acids long. Germline-derived CDR1 and CDR2 are SGHRS and YFSETQ.